This T cell receptor (beta chain) came from a study of blood T cell repertoires in COVID-19. The wider study: Donors in the United States, Italy and Spain gave samples during acute or convalescent COVID-19. T cells, B-cell-depleted T cells, or PBMCs supplied cDNA or gDNA.

Measured with immunoSEQ multiplex PCR; TCRdb has only the in-frame clones, and not every one. The sample has about 43,000 clones; roughly 80% are singletons. The clonotype originates from a woman aged 55-69 years with acute or convalescent COVID-19. Sequencing was performed on peripheral blood.

The CDR3 region has the DNA TGTGCCAGCAGCCCCGTGGGGACAGGGGGTGGTATTCAGTACTTC. Residues: CASSPVGTGGGIQYF. This chain uses TRBV7-6 with TRBJ2-7; TRBD1 matches 11 bases. From germline, CDR1 is SGHVS and CDR2 FNYEAQ. The trim removed 5 bases at V and 10 bases at J, leaving 13 bases unmatched. The CDR3 is 15 amino acids. The full variable domain, completed using reference TRBV7-6 and TRBJ2-7, is GAGVSQSPRYKVTKRGQDVALRCDPISGHVSLYWYRQALGQGPEFLTYFNYEAQQDKSGLPNDRFSAERPEGSISTLTIQRTEQRDSAMYRCASSPVGTGGGIQYFGPGTRLTVT.